These 27 T cell receptor beta chains were all obtained from the same sample, sequenced in a study of T cells in Graves' hyperthyroidism and ophthalmopathy. RNA transcripts yielded amplified TCR beta CDR3 regions. The study used the HTBI primer set for a first-round RT-PCR of the TCR CDR3. From the multiplex PCR reads, TCRdb called clonotypes with MiXCR, one entry per CDR3 protein. The table has about 610,000 distinct CDR3 sequences, roughly 14% seen once; the top ten hold approximately 4.2%. The sequencing input was blood. Receptors were obtained from a woman between 35 and 50 years old with Graves' ophthalmopathy.

The rearrangement uses TRBV12-3 or TRBV12-4 and TRBJ2-5, with a tentative D call TRBD2 (5 bases). The CDR3 spans 13 residues. The germline V and J ends were trimmed by 6 bases and 7 bases, with 15 bases remaining between them. CDR3 coding DNA: TGTGCCAGCAGACTGAGGCTCGAGGGGACCCAGTACTTC. Its protein is CASRLRLEGTQYF.

This clonotype has a single count. This rearrangement joins TRBV6-2 or TRBV6-3 to TRBJ2-7, with 14 nucleotides matching TRBD2. Germline V gene lookup returns CDR1 MNHEY and CDR2 SVGEGT. The CDR3 spans 17 residues. The trim removed 6 bases at V and 0 bases at J, leaving 7 bases unmatched. The CDR3 protein is CASSGTSGRGVSYEQYF. The CDR3 nucleotides are TGTGCCAGCAGCGGGACTAGCGGGAGAGGCGTCTCCTACGAGCAGTACTTC.

In this sample, this clonotype turned up many times. The chain uses TRBV9 and TRBJ2-5; 7 bases agree with TRBD2. V was pared by 0 bases and J by 4 bases, with 6 bases of the junction left unmatched. This CDR3 is built from 15 residues. Germline loops: CDR1 SGDLS, CDR2 YYNGEE. Here the CDR3 reads CASSVGGRALETQYF. The CDR3 coding sequence is TGTGCCAGCAGCGTAGGAGGGAGGGCCTTAGAGACCCAGTACTTC. The variable domain in full, with the rest retrieved from reference TRBV9 and TRBJ2-5, is DSGVTQTPKHLITATGQRVTLRCSPRSGDLSVYWYQQSLDQGLQFLIQYYNGEERAKGNILERFSAQQFPDLHSELNLSSLELGDSALYFCASSVGGRALETQYFGPGTRLLVL.

The table lists this clonotype with a few counts. V gene TRBV18 combines with J gene TRBJ2-3, with D possibly TRBD2 on 6 matching bases. Trimming stripped 3 bases from V and 0 bases from J, with 10 bases between. The CDR3 length is 15 residues. The germline gives CDR1 KGHSH, CDR2 LQKENI. The DNA for the CDR3 is TGTGCCAGCTCACCCCCGGCGGGGAGCACAGATACGCAGTATTTT. It is translated as CASSPPAGSTDTQYF.

The sample holds many counts of this clonotype. This chain links TRBV6-1 with TRBJ2-7; no firm D call. V lost 6 bases and J lost 5, with 17 bases in between. CDR3 size: 14 residues. CDR1 is MNHNS and CDR2 is SASEGT in the germline V gene. The CDR3 reads CASSSLGRTDEQYF. The DNA for the CDR3 is TGTGCCAGCAGCTCCCTTGGCCGAACCGACGAGCAGTACTTC.

The table lists this clonotype with many counts. The rearrangement joins TRBV2 to TRBJ1-3, with a possible D match to TRBD1 (5 bases). CDR1 is SNHLY and CDR2 is FYNNEI in the germline V gene. The V gene lost 7 bases and the J gene lost 2 bases, with 21 bases spanning the gap. The CDR3 covers 17 residues. The CDR3 DNA follows: TGTGCCAGCACCGACATTCAGACAGCAACTACTGGAAACACCATATATTTT. Its protein is CASTDIQTATTGNTIYF.

The table lists this clonotype with many counts. The V call is TRBV6-5, the J call TRBJ1-3; D is uncertain. Germline V gives CDR1 MNHEY, CDR2 SVGAGI. There are 17 residues in the CDR3. The V end was cut by 0 bases, the J end by 1 base, with 13 bases between. Here the CDR3 reads CASSYSSAGASGNTIYF. CDR3 nucleotide sequence: TGTGCCAGCAGTTACTCCTCCGCGGGCGCATCTGGAAACACCATATATTTT.

This clonotype was observed a single time. The genes are TRBV12-3 or TRBV12-4 and TRBJ1-1, with unresolved D. V was clipped by 1 base and J by 9 bases, with 9 bases between them. CDR3 length: 12 residues. CDR3 DNA sequence: TGTGCCAGCAGTTTAGATAGAGGGAAAGCTTTCTTT. It codes for CASSLDRGKAFF.

V and J are TRBV29-1 and TRBJ2-2, with 11 bases aligning to TRBD2. Germline V gene lookup returns CDR1 SQVTM and CDR2 ANQGSEA. CDR3 length: 19 residues. V was clipped by 2 bases and J by 2 bases; unmatched bases: 13. Here the CDR3 reads CSVEIWLASGGLNTGELFF. Written as DNA, the CDR3 is TGCAGCGTTGAAATATGGTTGGCTAGCGGGGGGCTAAACACCGGGGAGCTGTTTTTT.

This clonotype was seen only a few times. V and J are TRBV6-4 and TRBJ2-2; D ambiguous. V shed 5 bases and J shed 3 bases, with 10 bases lying between them. Germline V CDR1 and CDR2: MRHNA, SNTAGT. The CDR3 spans 14 residues. CDR3 nucleotide sequence: TGTGCCAGCAGTTCCTCCGTGGACACCGGGGAGCTGTTTTTT. This sequence encodes CASSSSVDTGELFF.

The chain is built from TRBV19 and TRBJ2-7, with 7 nucleotides matching TRBD1. The germline V gene encodes CDR1 LNHDA and CDR2 SQIVND (reference sequence). With V trimmed by 7 bases and J by 3 bases, 15 bases remained unmatched. The CDR3 is made up of 16 amino acids. The CDR3 DNA reads TGTGCCAGTACCCTGGAAGGGCAGGGGGTAGACTACGAGCAGTACTTC. It encodes CASTLEGQGVDYEQYF.

This clonotype appeared many times. The rearrangement joins TRBV12-5 to TRBJ2-1; possible D gene TRBD2, 6 bases. V lost 9 bases to trimming and J lost 8 bases, with 14 bases between them. The CDR3 has 12 residues. CDR1 and CDR2 from the germline V gene are LGHNT and FRNRAP. The CDR3 reads CASGSNGYEQFF. CDR3 nucleotides: TGTGCTAGCGGGAGCAACGGTTATGAGCAGTTCTTC.

This clonotype was found many times. V and J are TRBV29-1 and TRBJ2-2; the D is unclear. The germline V gene has CDR1 SQVTM and CDR2 ANQGSEA. V was trimmed by 3 bases and J by 8 bases, leaving 7 bases between them. The CDR3 covers 11 residues. The CDR3 here is CSVDKAGELFF. The CDR3 DNA is TGCAGCGTTGACAAAGCAGGGGAGCTGTTTTTT.

This clonotype was seen a few times. The chain combines TRBV6-5 with TRBJ2-2; D is undetermined. This CDR3 spans 13 amino acids. From germline, CDR1 is MNHEY and CDR2 SVGAGI. V was trimmed by 0 bases and J by 5 bases, leaving 4 bases between them. The CDR3 DNA reads TGTGCCAGCAGTTACTCCGTTACCGGGGAGCTGTTTTTT. Translation: CASSYSVTGELFF.

This clonotype was observed many times. The chain employs TRBV28 and TRBJ2-7, with TRBD2 as a possible D gene (5 bases). This CDR3 comprises 15 residues. Trimming took 5 bases from V and 0 from J, leaving 14 bases between them. CDR1 is MDHEN, CDR2 SYDVKM, per germline. CDR3 amino acids: CASSPGLATSYEQYF. DNA for the CDR3: TGTGCCAGCAGTCCTGGACTGGCTACCTCCTACGAGCAGTACTTC.

The sample holds many counts of this clonotype. The chain employs TRBV28 and TRBJ2-4, with TRBD1 as a possible D gene (6 bases). V lost 5 bases and J 7 bases, leaving 12 bases between the germline ends. The CDR3 runs to 13 residues. CDR1 is MDHEN and CDR2 is SYDVKM in the germline V gene. CDR3 sequence reads: CASSPGGGNIQYF. CDR3 nucleotides: TGTGCCAGCAGTCCTGGGGGCGGGAACATTCAGTACTTC.

At least ten counts were recorded for this clonotype. The chain employs TRBV6-1 and TRBJ2-7; D might be TRBD2 (7 bases). V was trimmed by 8 bases and J by 5 bases, leaving 16 bases between them. The CDR3 totals 13 residues. Germline V gene data show CDR1 as MNHNS and CDR2 as SASEGT. Here the CDR3 reads CASQRGAAHEQYF. CDR3 bases: TGTGCCAGCCAACGGGGGGCGGCCCACGAGCAGTACTTC.

Comments on this clonotype: Because the CDR3 is missing its conserved closing phenylalanine or tryptophan, this is likely a read error. The chain recombines TRBV2 with TRBJ2-7, with 11 bases aligning to TRBD1. The CDR3 is made up of 14 amino acids. Trimming cost V 5 bases and J 2 bases; bases outside gene matches: 2. Per germline, CDR1 SNHLY and CDR2 FYNNEI. DNA of the CDR3: TGTGCCAGCAGTATGGGACAGGGGGCCTACGAGCAGTACTCC. As protein: CASSMGQGAYEQYS.

There are many counts of this clonotype. V and J are TRBV6-1 and TRBJ1-1, with 10 bases lining up with TRBD1. The CDR3 loop spans 15 amino acids. V lost 6 bases, J lost 2 bases, and 6 bases stayed unmatched. The germline V gene has CDR1 MNHNS and CDR2 SASEGT. This chain's CDR3 is CASSGRDRGNTEAFF. The CDR3 coding sequence is TGTGCCAGCAGCGGCCGGGACAGGGGTAACACTGAAGCTTTCTTT.

Ten or more counts support this clonotype. This chain uses TRBV6-5 with TRBJ1-1; TRBD1 matches at 7 bases. Germline V gene sequence: CDR1 MNHEY, CDR2 SVGAGI. V was pared by 2 bases and J by 3 bases, with 12 bases of the junction left unmatched. The CDR3 has 17 residues. CDR3 residues: CASSYDWTGPGDTEAFF. CDR3 DNA sequence: TGTGCCAGCAGTTACGACTGGACAGGTCCAGGAGACACTGAAGCTTTCTTT.

This clonotype has just a few counts. The rearrangement links TRBV11-2 to TRBJ1-6, with TRBD1 identical over 7 bases. This CDR3 contains 13 residues. J lost 8 bases, V lost 6 bases, and 4 bases had no gene match. Germline V gene data show CDR1 as SGHAT and CDR2 as FQNNGV. The CDR3 coding sequence is TGTGCCAGCAGGAGGGGGCCCGATTCACCCCTCCACTTT. It translates to CASRRGPDSPLHF. Looking up the rest from reference TRBV11-2 and TRBJ1-6 gives the full variable domain: EAGVAQSPRYKIIEKRQSVAFWCNPISGHATLYWYQQILGQGPKLLIQFQNNGVVDDSQLPKDRFSAERLKGVDSTLKIQPAKLEDSAVYLCASRRGPDSPLHFGNGTRLTVT.

This clonotype was counted many times. The CDR3 bases are TGTGCCAGCAGTTTCGGACAGTCAGCTGAAGCTTTCTTT. This sequence encodes CASSFGQSAEAFF. The gene calls are TRBV12-3 or TRBV12-4 and TRBJ1-1; a weak D match, TRBD1 (6 bases). CDR3 length: 13 residues. The germline V and J ends were trimmed by 3 bases and 6 bases, with 11 bases remaining between them.

This clonotype occurred a few times. This may come from a read error, since a much larger clone is one base off. The chain couples TRBV14 to TRBJ1-1; no clear D. The CDR3 runs to 15 residues. The germline CDR1 and CDR2 sequences are SGHDN and FVKESK. V gave up 0 bases and J gave up 4 bases, with 12 bases separating them. CDR3 residues: CASSQDRPLATEAFF. The CDR3 DNA reads TGTGCCAGCAGCCAAGATAGGCCCTTGGCCACTGAAGCTTTCTTT.

The table lists this clonotype with many counts. The CDR3 is CSASSGTGGSETQYF. In DNA form, the CDR3 reads TGCAGTGCTTCATCCGGGACAGGGGGCTCAGAGACCCAGTACTTC. The chain employs TRBV20-1 and TRBJ2-5; 12 bases agree with TRBD1. This CDR3 has 15 amino acids. Germline trimming cut 5 bases from V and 4 bases from J; bases unmatched to any gene: 8. Germline V gene lookup returns CDR1 DFQATT and CDR2 SNEGSKA (reference sequence).

This chain joins TRBV6-1 and TRBJ1-1, with D unclear. Trimming stripped 2 bases from V and 0 bases from J, with 13 bases between. The CDR3 is 16 residues long. Germline V lookup: CDR1 MNHNS, CDR2 SASEGT. CDR3 loop: CASSESWGKMNTEAFF. CDR3 sequence (DNA): TGTGCCAGCAGTGAAAGTTGGGGTAAGATGAACACTGAAGCTTTCTTT.

This clonotype has a count of ten or more. The V gene is TRBV27, the J gene TRBJ1-5; D not resolved. The CDR3 length is 13 residues. V gave up 2 bases and J gave up 4 bases, with 6 bases separating them. Germline V gives CDR1 MNHEY, CDR2 SMNVEV (reference sequence). CDR3 protein: CASSLGPNQPQHF. The CDR3 nucleotides read TGTGCCAGCAGTTTAGGTCCAAATCAGCCCCAGCATTTT.

This chain uses TRBV6-5 with TRBJ2-4, with D possibly being TRBD2 (5 bases). Germline V CDR1 and CDR2: MNHEY, SVGAGI. CDR3 length: 15 amino acids. V lost 5 bases and J lost 3, with 14 bases in between. CDR3 sequence reads: CASSLLGGFKNIQYF. Written as DNA, the CDR3 is TGTGCCAGCAGTCTCCTCGGCGGGTTCAAAAACATTCAGTACTTC.